One and the same sample provided the 14 T cell receptor beta chains below, sequenced in a study of T cells in women clearing cervical HPV infection. Using immunoSEQ multiplex PCR, the repertoire was profiled, and TCRdb retains in-frame clones only, with some absent. Its listing shows 48,000 or so clones. The material sequenced was blood buffy coat. Receptors were obtained from a woman between 18 and 70 years old with a cervical HPV16 infection that either progressed to CIN3+ or cleared (not recorded which).

In regard to this clone: The read is 3 residues too short to cover the CDR3 end, so that end is filled in from the germline J gene. The chain carries TRBV2 and TRBJ2-2; 7 bases line up with TRBD2. The V gene end was trimmed by 6 bases and the J gene end by 3 bases; junction bases not matched to a gene: 10. Germline CDR1 and CDR2: SNHLY and FYNNEI. This CDR3 region has 16 residues. CDR3 DNA (partial): TGTGCCAGCAGGTGGGGACTACAAGATCACACCGGGGAG. Its protein is CASRWGLQDHTGE. The full CDR3 reads CASRWGLQDHTGELFF. The full variable domain, rest sourced from reference TRBV2 and TRBJ2-2, is EPEVTQTPSHQVTQMGQEVILRCVPISNHLYFYWYRQILGQKVEFLVSFYNNEISEKSEIFDDQFSVERPDGSNFTLKIRSTKLEDSAMYFCASRWGLQDHTGELFFGEGSRLTVL.

Concerning this clone itself: With the read ending 3 residues before the CDR3 end, the germline J gene is used to fill in that end. The V and J genes are TRBV7-9 and TRBJ2-1; TRBD2 agrees at 7 bases. CDR1 and CDR2 (germline): SEHNR, FQNEAQ (reference sequence). The CDR3 is made up of 15 amino acids. With 7 bases clipped from V and 3 bases from J, the junction kept 9 bases outside the gene matches. The DNA read from the CDR3 is TGTGCCAGCACCCCTGCGGGGGAGATCTACAATGAG. It encodes CASTPAGEIYNE. Given in full, the CDR3 is CASTPAGEIYNEQFF.

Note on this clone: The read terminates 3 residues ahead of where the CDR3 ends, so the germline J gene completes it. The V and J genes are TRBV2 and TRBJ1-5; D may be TRBD1 (5 bases). Trimming cost V 3 bases and J 8 bases, with 17 bases left between them. Germline values: CDR1 SNHLY, CDR2 FYNNEI. The CDR3 runs to 15 residues. The CDR3 DNA, read in part, is TGTGCCAGCAGTGAGGTATCCGGGGGTATTGAGCCC. Protein: CASSEVSGGIEP. The CDR3 in full is CASSEVSGGIEPQHF.

CDR3 DNA, as far as it was read: TGCAGTGCTGCCCCGGTGCTGCAAGAGACC. Amino acid sequence: CSAAPVLQET. The whole CDR3 is CSAAPVLQETQYF. This rearrangement joins TRBV20-1 to TRBJ2-5; D call uncertain. The CDR3 end falls 3 residues outside the read, so it is completed with the germline J gene. CDR1 is DFQATT and CDR2 is SNEGSKA in the germline V gene (reference sequence). This CDR3 spans 13 amino acids. Trimming pared 5 bases from V and 2 bases from J, leaving 12 bases between.

About this clone itself: With the read ending 3 residues before the CDR3 end, the germline J gene is used to fill in that end. The chain couples TRBV5-6 to TRBJ2-5; unclear D gene. Trimming removed 0 bases at V and 3 bases at J, with 9 bases between. Germline V CDR1 and CDR2: SGHDT, YYEEEE. The CDR3 extends over 14 amino acids. Partial CDR3 DNA: TGTGCCAGCAGCTTGGGCAGGATAAAAGAGACC. This translates into CASSLGRIKET. The full CDR3 protein is CASSLGRIKETQYF.

Points on this clone: Read sequence stops 3 residues before the CDR3 end, and the germline J gene provides the missing end. The chain carries TRBV29-1 and TRBJ1-2; perhaps TRBD1 as D (5 bases). This CDR3 contains 11 residues. Looked up from germline, CDR1 is SQVTM and CDR2 is ANQGSEA. Incomplete CDR3 DNA: TGCAGCGGGGGGGGGACTGGCGGC. Amino acid sequence: CSGGGTGG. The full-length CDR3 reads as CSGGGTGGYTF.

Turning to this clone: The CDR3 end is not reached by the read, which stops 3 residues before it; the germline J gene fills it in. This chain connects TRBV5-4 to TRBJ2-3, with D possibly matching TRBD2 (5 bases). Germline lookup yields CDR1 SGHNT and CDR2 YYREEE (reference sequence). The CDR3 totals 13 residues. V lost 3 bases, J lost 4 bases, and 9 bases lay in between. The sequenced part of the CDR3 DNA is TGTGCCAGCAGCTACCTAGCAGCAGATACG. Amino acid sequence: CASSYLAADT. The CDR3 in full is CASSYLAADTQYF.

Remarks on this clone: The CDR3 goes on 3 residues after the read ends, and that part is filled in from the germline J gene. The V call is TRBV7-9, the J call TRBJ1-1; possible D gene TRBD1, 6 bases. The CDR3 runs 14 residues. The ends were cut back, 1 base at V and 6 bases at J, with 12 bases in the middle. Germline V gene sequence: CDR1 SEHNR, CDR2 FQNEAQ (reference sequence). The sequenced part of the CDR3 DNA is TGTGCCAGCAGCTTAGAACGGGGGGGGCCTGAA. This translates into CASSLERGGPE. The full CDR3 protein reads CASSLERGGPEAFF.

As to this clone: The junction does not match germline at one end; this may be a read error. The read halts 3 residues ahead of the CDR3 end, with the missing end drawn from the germline J gene. J is TRBJ1-5 and V is TRBV4-2; D ambiguous. The germline V gene has CDR1 LGHNA and CDR2 YNFKEQ. There are 15 residues in the CDR3. The part of the CDR3 DNA that was read is TGCGCCAGCAGCCAAGATTTTACGGGGTGGGGGCCC. Translated, it gives CASSQDFTGWGP. The whole CDR3 sequence is CASSQDFTGWGPQHF.

The part of the CDR3 DNA that was read is TGTGCCTGGGACCCCCGTGTGGGGGCGCTTGATGGC. Amino acids: CAWDPRVGALDG. The full CDR3 protein is CAWDPRVGALDGYTF. The V and J genes are TRBV30 and TRBJ1-2; TRBD1 might be the D (6 bases). The read gets to within 3 residues of the CDR3 end, and the germline J gene fills in the rest. This CDR3 spans 15 amino acids. Trimming took off 5 bases at V and 6 bases at J, with 22 bases between the two ends. The germline V gene has CDR1 GTSNPN and CDR2 SVGIG (reference sequence).

With respect to this clone: The observed sequence ends 3 residues before the CDR3 terminus, with the missing tail filled in from the germline J gene. This chain uses TRBV6-2 or TRBV6-3 with TRBJ2-2; TRBD2 matches 8 bases. In germline, CDR1 is MNHEY, CDR2 SVGEGT. CDR3 length: 14 amino acids. Trimming at V came to 7 bases and at J to 4 bases, leaving 5 bases not matched to a gene. The CDR3 protein is CASTNGGGTGELFF. The part of the CDR3 DNA that was read is TGTGCCAGCACAAACGGGGGGGGCACCGGGGAG.

About this clone itself: A read error may account for a junction end that differs from germline. Coverage ceases 3 residues before the CDR3 finishes, and the germline J gene fills in the end. The chain carries TRBV10-3 and TRBJ2-1; 11 bases line up with TRBD1. CDR3 length equals 14 residues. The germline gives CDR1 ENHRY, CDR2 SYGVKD. CDR3 bases read: TGTGCCATCGGTGAAAGGGACAGGGGGAATGAG. It yields the protein CAIGERDRGNE. The CDR3 in its entirety is CAIGERDRGNEQFF.

About this clone: The read gets to within 3 residues of the CDR3 end, and the germline J gene fills in the rest. The chain uses TRBV5-1 and TRBJ2-5, with 10 bases matching TRBD2. The CDR3 is 13 residues long. Germline V gives CDR1 SGHRS, CDR2 YFSETQ. With V trimmed by 4 bases and J by 5 bases, 2 bases remained unmatched. The CDR3 DNA, read in part, is TGCGCCAGCAGCCCTAGCGGGAGTGAGACC. This translates into CASSPSGSET. The whole CDR3 sequence reads CASSPSGSETQYF.

The DNA read from the CDR3 is TGCAGTGCTAGGGGGGGTTCGGGGGCAGATACG. Translation gives CSARGGSGADT. The entire CDR3 protein is CSARGGSGADTQYF. The V gene is TRBV20-1, the J gene TRBJ2-3, with TRBD2 as a possible D gene (6 bases). The read finishes 3 residues shy of the CDR3 end, and the germline J gene is used to complete it. The CDR3 is 14 amino acids. Trimming removed 3 bases at V and 4 bases at J, with 14 bases between. Germline lookup yields CDR1 DFQATT and CDR2 SNEGSKA (reference sequence).